This T cell receptor beta chain was found in a study of T cells after yellow fever vaccination. TCRdb re-called the 5' RACE reads with MiXCR, one entry per CDR3 protein. The sample holds 150,000 to 200,000 distinct CDR3 sequences, approximately 9.9% seen once. General study findings and limits: Overlap between CD4 and CD8 compartments was detected for a small share of clonotypes. Booster sampling recovered most clones from primary vaccination (approximately 97% CD4, roughly 90% CD8). Sorted repertoires could include abundant contaminating clonotypes from bulk cells. The secondary response peaked faster, at day 5 versus 15, but was weaker.

This clonotype was found many times. Its antigen is currently unknown. Trimming shortened V by 7 bases and J by 4 bases, and 22 bases separated the two germline ends. The germline V gene encodes CDR1 MNHEY and CDR2 SVGEGT. The CDR3 totals 17 residues. The chain carries TRBV6-2 or TRBV6-3 and TRBJ2-2, with a tentative D call TRBD1 (5 bases). Sequences were derived from CD8+ T cells sorted from PBMCs, sampled 15 days after the yellow fever booster vaccination. The sequence derives from a man aged 18 to 35 who received the YFV17D yellow fever vaccine. In DNA form, the CDR3 reads TGTGCCAGCATCAAAAGCCGCCGGGTGGGGCGCACCGGGGAGCTGTTTTTT. It translates to CASIKSRRVGRTGELFF.